Reported below is one T cell receptor beta chain. This clone was seen ten or more times. There is no known antigen for this receptor. Qualities for individual bases were not recorded, and no much larger clone is one base off. The receptor library was made with PCR. The sequencer listed for this sample is Illumina HiSeq 4000. The TCR beta-chain CDR3 region of each patient was profiled by high-throughput sequencing. Per the authors' processing: Drawing on CDR3 differences between clinicopathological groups, the researchers built a classifier meant to tell apart patients with distant-metastatic papillary thyroid cancer. The Shannon index was used to assess repertoire diversity, and the Morisita-Horn index was used to assess tumor-blood repertoire similarity. TCRdb ran its own pipeline on the public reads, namely fastp trimming at Q25 and MiXCR clone calling, and kept in-frame beta chains. The V and J calls reflect TCRdb's pipeline rather than the authors' work. Within this sample are over 40,000 clones, with around 10% of them counted one time only. The top ten hold under 30% of the sample.

The data stem from a study of metastatic and nonmetastatic thyroid tumors (dated by TCRdb to about 2020). Background for the entire study: The researchers compared repertoires between peripheral blood samples and tumor or nodule tissue samples from patients with malignant or benign thyroid disease.

The full study reports these points: TCR beta diversity was reported as significantly higher in malignant tumors than in benign nodules, in both blood and tumor samples.

From cysteine to phenylalanine, the CDR3 is 14 amino acids long. Only the CDR3 portion is preserved as DNA: 42 bases, with reading frame beginning at the first base. V loses 1 base, J loses 0 bases, and the germline ends lie 9 bases apart. Taken from the germline V gene (reference sequence), the CDR1 and CDR2 loops are DFQATT and SNEGSKA. None of the patients had been given any treatment before thyroid surgery. The study retrospectively analysed patient clinical samples collected from about 2012 to 2019 using T-cell receptor beta sequencing. This TCR derives from a female donor with papillary thyroid cancer or a benign thyroid nodule (not recorded which). Some clones in this sample may be carry-over from other donors' samples. The receptor chain draws on TRBV20-1 and TRBJ1-1; the D gene lacks a confident call. Material: blood. CDR3 sequence: CSARVRGLNTEAFF. Here is the DNA: TGCAGTGCTAGAGTTCGGGGTTTGAACACTGAAGCTTTCTTT.